Below, 22 T cell receptor beta chains from the same sample are listed, as sequenced in a study of CD8 T cells in Susac syndrome. An input of about 0.5 to 1 ug of RNA was subjected to reverse transcription using random hexamers. TCRdb reprocessed the immunoSEQ multiplex PCR reads with MiXCR, giving one entry per CDR3 protein. The table lists roughly 220,000 distinct CDR3 sequences, roughly 93% of them singletons. The sequenced sample consisted of CD4+ T cells from PBMCs. The receptors originated from a human donor with Susac syndrome.

The V gene is TRBV6-2 or TRBV6-3, the J gene TRBJ1-5; D not resolved. Germline V gene data show CDR1 as MNHEY and CDR2 as SVGEGT. The CDR3 runs to 14 residues. V lost 10 bases to trimming and J lost 5 bases, with 18 bases between them. The CDR3 DNA sequence: TGTGCCACCAAGCCTCCTTCATACGATCAGCCCCAGCATTTT. It translates to CATKPPSYDQPQHF.

V usage is TRBV4-3 and J usage is TRBJ1-1; D may be TRBD1 (6 bases). CDR3 length: 14 residues. V lost 7 bases to trimming and J lost 4 bases, with 16 bases between them. Germline CDR1 is LGHNA and CDR2 is YSLEER. The CDR3 spells CASNLVGGRTEAFF. The CDR3 DNA reads as TGCGCCAGCAACTTAGTTGGGGGCCGCACTGAAGCTTTCTTT.

This clonotype was seen once. V gene TRBV7-2 combines with J gene TRBJ1-2; maybe TRBD1 (6 bases). This CDR3 has 14 amino acids. V was pared by 1 base and J by 8 bases, with 14 bases between. Germline V gives CDR1 SGHTA, CDR2 FQGNSA. CDR3 nucleotides: TGTGCCAGCAGCTTAGACGAACAGGGAGGCGGCTACACCTTC. This sequence encodes CASSLDEQGGGYTF.

J is TRBJ2-2 and V is TRBV24-1; unclear D gene. V was pared by 9 bases and J by 7 bases, with 8 bases between. CDR1 is KGHDR, CDR2 SFDVKD, per germline. The CDR3 contains 11 residues. The CDR3 here is CATPIDGELFF. CDR3 sequence (DNA): TGTGCCACCCCAATAGACGGGGAGCTGTTTTTT.

The rearrangement links TRBV20-1 to TRBJ1-4, with a tentative D call TRBD1 (5 bases). CDR3 length: 16 amino acids. V dropped 3 bases and J dropped 8 bases, with 22 bases sitting between them. The germline V gene has CDR1 DFQATT and CDR2 SNEGSKA (reference sequence). The CDR3 DNA follows: TGCAGTGCTAGTAGACAGAGGGGAGGAATGGAGGAAAAACTGTTTTTT. Translated, it gives CSASRQRGGMEEKLFF.

The chain recombines TRBV5-1 with TRBJ2-2, with D maybe TRBD2 (5 bases). Germline lookup yields CDR1 SGHRS and CDR2 YFSETQ. The CDR3 loop spans 15 amino acids. V gave up 3 bases and J gave up 2 bases, with 11 bases separating them. CDR3 protein: CASSSRTGNTGELFF. CDR3 DNA: TGCGCCAGCAGCTCCCGGACGGGAAACACCGGGGAGCTGTTTTTT.

This clonotype was observed a few times. In DNA, the CDR3 is TGTGCCAGCTCTCGGGCAGGGAATCAGCCCCAGCATTTT. Translation gives CASSRAGNQPQHF. This chain joins TRBV6-5 and TRBJ1-5, with D possibly being TRBD1 (5 bases). The CDR3 consists of 13 residues. Trimming pared 8 bases from V and 4 bases from J, leaving 12 bases between. CDR1 is MNHEY, CDR2 SVGAGI, per germline.

V gene TRBV29-1 combines with J gene TRBJ2-7; 9 nucleotides match TRBD1. V shed 6 bases, J shed 4 bases, and the junction held 10 bases outside the gene matches. This CDR3 has 14 amino acids. Germline assignment: CDR1 SQVTM and CDR2 ANQGSEA. The CDR3 sequence: CSVTPGQGEYEQYF. The CDR3 nucleotides read TGCAGCGTCACACCGGGACAGGGAGAATACGAGCAGTACTTC.

The chain joins TRBV2 to TRBJ1-2; 7 bases line up with TRBD1. J gave up 8 bases and V 5 bases, and 14 bases lay outside the gene matches. This CDR3 has 15 amino acids. In germline, CDR1 is SNHLY, CDR2 FYNNEI. The CDR3 here is CASSPTIGGGRGYTF. The DNA of the CDR3 is TGTGCCAGCAGTCCAACGATAGGAGGGGGCCGGGGCTACACCTTC.

The chain joins TRBV15 to TRBJ2-7; D is possibly TRBD1 or TRBD2 (5 bases each). The CDR3 extends over 15 amino acids. The germline V and J ends were trimmed by 3 bases and 6 bases, with 18 bases remaining between them. Germline V gene sequence: CDR1 LNHNV, CDR2 YYDKDF (reference sequence). CDR3: CATSSPGRREFEQYF. CDR3 DNA sequence: TGTGCCACCAGCAGTCCGGGACGGCGCGAGTTCGAGCAGTACTTC.

The chain recombines TRBV12-3 or TRBV12-4 with TRBJ1-5, with 8 bases that match TRBD1. The CDR3 spans 16 residues. V shed 6 bases and J 1 base; nucleotides not matched to a gene: 8. The CDR3 spells CASSPSGGISNQPQHF. The CDR3 DNA reads TGTGCCAGCAGCCCCTCAGGGGGCATAAGCAATCAGCCCCAGCATTTT.

The chain couples TRBV9 to TRBJ2-3; 14 bases map to TRBD2. The germline gives CDR1 SGDLS, CDR2 YYNGEE. This CDR3 spans 18 amino acids. V was pared by 3 bases and J by 1 base, with 7 bases of the junction left unmatched. CDR3 residues: CASSGEGLAGEGTDTQYF. DNA of the CDR3: TGTGCCAGCAGCGGAGAGGGACTAGCGGGGGAGGGCACAGATACGCAGTATTTT.

The chain is built from TRBV3-1 and TRBJ1-6; TRBD1 might be the D (5 bases). Germline loops: CDR1 LGHDT, CDR2 YNNKEL (reference sequence). The V end was cut by 0 bases, the J end by 10 bases, with 19 bases between. CDR3 length: 17 amino acids. The CDR3 DNA is TGTGCCAGCAGCCAAGAAACTTCGCGGGGCACCCCCTCACCCCTCCACTTT. This gives the protein CASSQETSRGTPSPLHF.

The chain employs TRBV2 and TRBJ1-5, with 8 bases lining up with TRBD1. The V gene end was trimmed by 3 bases and the J gene end by 1 base; junction bases not matched to a gene: 2. CDR1 and CDR2 (germline): SNHLY, FYNNEI. The CDR3 covers 15 residues. This CDR3 is CASSDDRGSNQPQHF. In DNA form, the CDR3 reads TGTGCCAGCAGTGACGACAGGGGAAGCAATCAGCCCCAGCATTTT.

The chain is built from TRBV14 and TRBJ2-7, with a tentative D call TRBD2 (6 bases). Germline loops: CDR1 SGHDN, CDR2 FVKESK. V shed 2 bases and J shed 0 bases, with 11 bases lying between them. CDR3 size: 15 residues. In DNA form, the CDR3 reads TGTGCCAGCAGCCAATCACCGGGGGACTCCTACGAGCAGTACTTC. Translating gives CASSQSPGDSYEQYF. The whole variable domain, filled in from reference TRBV14 and TRBJ2-7, reads EAGVTQFPSHSVIEKGQTVTLRCDPISGHDNLYWYRRVMGKEIKFLLHFVKESKQDESGMPNNRFLAERTGGTYSTLKVQPAELEDSGVYFCASSQSPGDSYEQYFGPGTRLTVT.

The rearrangement joins TRBV30 to TRBJ1-1; possibly TRBD1 for D (6 bases). Germline CDR1 reads GTSNPN; CDR2 reads SVGIG (reference sequence). V was pared by 0 bases and J by 5 bases, with 10 bases between. This CDR3 spans 13 amino acids. As DNA, the CDR3 is TGTGCCTGGAGTGTAAGAGGGGGTACTGAAGCTTTCTTT. This translates into CAWSVRGGTEAFF.

In DNA, the CDR3 is TGTGCCAGCAGCCCTCGTCCCGGGACAGGGGCCGGGGCCAACGTCCTGACTTTC. Translation: CASSPRPGTGAGANVLTF. The rearrangement joins TRBV11-2 to TRBJ2-6, with TRBD1 identical over 10 bases. V lost 5 bases and J lost 4; bases outside the gene matches: 11. This CDR3 comprises 18 residues. Germline CDR1 SGHAT, CDR2 FQNNGV.

The genes are TRBV20-1 and TRBJ1-4; 9 bases are shared with TRBD1. Germline V CDR1 and CDR2: DFQATT, SNEGSKA (reference sequence). CDR3 length equals 13 residues. With 3 bases clipped from V and 8 bases from J, the junction kept 4 bases outside the gene matches. CDR3 coding DNA: TGCAGTGCTAGGGGACAGGGCGGCGAAAAACTGTTTTTT. It encodes CSARGQGGEKLFF.

The genes are TRBV4-3 and TRBJ1-2; maybe TRBD1 (5 bases). This CDR3 is built from 18 residues. V was pared by 3 bases and J by 4 bases, with 24 bases between. In germline, CDR1 is LGHNA, CDR2 YSLEER. The DNA of the CDR3 is TGCGCCAGCAGCCAGCACGACAGTAGAACAACGACAATCTATGGCTACACCTTC. This encodes CASSQHDSRTTTIYGYTF.

This chain uses TRBV6-5 with TRBJ1-3; TRBD1 matches at 7 bases. In germline, CDR1 is MNHEY, CDR2 SVGAGI. CDR3 size: 15 residues. Germline trimming cut 5 bases from V and 2 bases from J; bases unmatched to any gene: 6. The CDR3 spells CASSKQGTPGNTIYF. The CDR3 DNA reads TGTGCCAGCAGTAAACAGGGGACTCCTGGAAACACCATATATTTT.

V and J are TRBV27 and TRBJ1-4, with 8 bases matching TRBD1. The germline gives CDR1 MNHEY, CDR2 SMNVEV (reference sequence). V dropped 3 bases and J dropped 8; count of bases not matched to a gene: 11. The CDR3 sequence is 16 residues long. The CDR3 DNA is TGTGCCAGCAGTTTCGTTGTCCGGACAGGGTTGGAAAAACTGTTTTTT. Translation: CASSFVVRTGLEKLFF. The whole variable domain, remainder taken from reference TRBV27 and TRBJ1-4, is EAQVTQNPRYLITVTGKKLTVTCSQNMNHEYMSWYRQDPGLGLRQIYYSMNVEVTDKGDVPEGYKVSRKEKRNFPLILESPSPNQTSLYFCASSFVVRTGLEKLFFGSGTQLSVL.

The chain combines TRBV6-5 with TRBJ1-2; D may be TRBD1 (5 bases). V lost 6 bases and J lost 4, with 12 bases in between. Germline assignment: CDR1 MNHEY and CDR2 SVGAGI. This CDR3 spans 13 amino acids. For the CDR3, the DNA is TGTGCCAGCAGCCTCGACAGCCTCTATGGCTACACCTTC. This encodes CASSLDSLYGYTF.